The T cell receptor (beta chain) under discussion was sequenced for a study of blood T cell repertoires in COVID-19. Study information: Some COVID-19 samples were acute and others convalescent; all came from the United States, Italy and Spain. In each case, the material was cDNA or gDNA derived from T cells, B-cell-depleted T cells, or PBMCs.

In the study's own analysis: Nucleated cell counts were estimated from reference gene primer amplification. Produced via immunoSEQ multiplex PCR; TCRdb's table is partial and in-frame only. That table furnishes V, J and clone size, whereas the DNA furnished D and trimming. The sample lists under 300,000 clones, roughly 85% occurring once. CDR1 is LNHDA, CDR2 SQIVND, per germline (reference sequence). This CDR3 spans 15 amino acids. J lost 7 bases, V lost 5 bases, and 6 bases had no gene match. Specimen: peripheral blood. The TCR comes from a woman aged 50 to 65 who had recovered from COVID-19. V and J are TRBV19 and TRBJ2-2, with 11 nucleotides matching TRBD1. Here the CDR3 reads CASSPRTGGFGELFF. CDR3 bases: TGTGCCAGTAGTCCCCGGACAGGGGGCTTCGGGGAGCTGTTTTTT.